This TCR beta chain was profiled in a study of blood T cell repertoires in COVID-19. The assay was immunoSEQ multiplex PCR, and TCRdb's table has in-frame clones only and misses some. The table lists about 150,000 clones, 87% of them singletons. J was trimmed by 0 bases and V by 4 bases; bases with no gene match: 4. CDR3 length: 15 amino acids. Looked up from germline, CDR1 is MDHEN and CDR2 is SYDVKM. The chain is built from TRBV28 and TRBJ1-1; 8 nucleotides match TRBD1. The sequenced sample consisted of peripheral blood. This TCR came from a woman between 45 and 65 years old with acute or convalescent COVID-19. CDR3 region: CASSSGTGMNTEAFF. The DNA of the CDR3 is TGTGCCAGCAGTTCAGGGACAGGAATGAACACTGAAGCTTTCTTT.